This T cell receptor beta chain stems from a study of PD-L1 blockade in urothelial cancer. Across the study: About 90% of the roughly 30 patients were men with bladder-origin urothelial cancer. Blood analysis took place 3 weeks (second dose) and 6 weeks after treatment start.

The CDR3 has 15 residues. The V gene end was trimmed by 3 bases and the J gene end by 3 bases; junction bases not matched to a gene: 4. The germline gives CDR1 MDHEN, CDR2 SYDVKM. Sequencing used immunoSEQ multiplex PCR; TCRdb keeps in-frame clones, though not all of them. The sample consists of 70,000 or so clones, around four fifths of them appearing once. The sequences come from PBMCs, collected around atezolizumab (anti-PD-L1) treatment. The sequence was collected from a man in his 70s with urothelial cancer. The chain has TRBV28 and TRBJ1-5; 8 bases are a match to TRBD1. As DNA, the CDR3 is TGTGCCAGCAGTTTGACAGGGGATTTCAATCAGCCCCAGCATTTT. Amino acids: CASSLTGDFNQPQHF. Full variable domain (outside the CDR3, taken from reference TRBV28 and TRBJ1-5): DVKVTQSSRYLVKRTGEKVFLECVQDMDHENMFWYRQDPGLGLRLIYFSYDVKMKEKGDIPEGYSVSREKKERFSLILESASTNQTSMYLCASSLTGDFNQPQHFGDGTRLSIL.